This is a list of T cell receptor beta chains from one sample in a study of radiation and T cells in renal cell carcinoma. The protocol was immunoSEQ multiplex PCR, while the TCRdb copy is restricted to in-frame clones and leaves out a portion. The data contain about 74,000 clones, roughly nine tenths of them seen just once; the ten biggest clones take up about 6%. The sample in question was blood, obtained from a patient whose treatment included radiotherapy and nephrectomy. These receptor sequences come from a woman aged 70-85 years with renal cell carcinoma. The CDR3 runs from the conserved cysteine through the conserved F or W. D genes are given only for firm matches.

>TRBJ1-1|TRBV28|.
TGTGCCAGCAGCCCCCGCATGAACACTGAAGCTTTCTTT
CASSPRMNTEAFF
>TRBJ2-2|TRBV4-3|.
TGCGCCAGCAGCCAAGAGGGACAGAACACCGGGGAGCTGTTTTTT
CASSQEGQNTGELFF
>TRBJ1-5|TRBV6-1|TRBD1
TGTGCCAGCAGTGGCGACAGGGGGCCTAGCAATCAGCCCCAGCATTTT
CASSGDRGPSNQPQHF
>TRBJ2-2|TRBV18|TRBD1
TGTGCCAGCTCACCAGGGGACCAGACAGGGGTTACCGGGGAGCTGTTTTTT
CASSPGDQTGVTGELFF
>TRBJ2-3|TRBV7-2|TRBD2
TGTGCCATCCGACTAGCGGGAGGTTCGGATACGCAGTATTTT
CAIRLAGGSDTQYF
>TRBJ2-2|TRBV7-2|.
TGTGCCAGCAGCTTATTAGGAGGGGGCTCGAACACCGGGGAGCTGTTTTTT
CASSLLGGGSNTGELFF
>TRBJ2-3|TRBV4-2|.
TGTGCCAGCAGCCAAGCGGCCCTAACCACAGATACGCAGTATTTT
CASSQAALTTDTQYF
>TRBJ1-6|TRBV15|TRBD1
TGTGCCACCAGCAGAAGACAGGGTGACAATTCACCCCTCCACTTT
CATSRRQGDNSPLHF
>TRBJ1-4|TRBV28|.
TGTGCCAGCAGTTTATGGGCCAGGGGCGGGGAAAAACTGTTTTTT
CASSLWARGGEKLFF
>TRBJ1-2|TRBV4-3|.
TGCGCCAGCAGCCCGTGGACGGGAAGTTTTAACACCTTC
CASSPWTGSFNTF
>TRBJ2-2|TRBV5-1|TRBD2
TGCGCCAGCAGCTTGGGACTAGCGGGGGCCTACACCGGGGAGCTGTTTTTT
CASSLGLAGAYTGELFF